This T cell receptor beta chain originates from a study of T cells after yellow fever vaccination. Using its own MiXCR run on the 5' RACE reads, TCRdb lists one record per CDR3 protein. The sample carries under 25,000 distinct CDR3 sequences, 4% to 6% recorded once. V lost 5 bases to trimming and J lost 2 bases, with 5 bases between them. CDR1 is SGHAT, CDR2 FQNNGV, per germline. The CDR3 is 12 residues long. This clonotype was recorded at least ten times. The source is a man between 18 and 29 years old who received the YFV17D yellow fever vaccine. V and J are TRBV11-2 and TRBJ2-3; D remains unclear. The source material was PBMCs, either bulk or a sorted T-cell subset (CD4+, CD8+, memory, or dextramer-sorted; not recorded which), sampled more than 40 days after the first yellow fever vaccination. CDR3 DNA sequence: TGTGCCAGCAGCCAAAACACAGATACGCAGTATTTT. This gives the protein CASSQNTDTQYF.